What follows are 14 T cell receptor beta chains derived from one specimen sequenced in a study of cytomegalovirus exposure and HLA in healthy donors. PCR amplification relied on 60 Vbeta primers (plus 13 Jbeta primers). Assay: immunoSEQ multiplex PCR; the TCRdb copy retains only in-frame clones and omits some. Among roughly 120,000 clones, around 68% were seen once, and the ten largest hold around 10%. Source material: PBMCs. These receptors originate from a woman between 45 and 60 years old in good health and CMV-seropositive.

V and J are TRBV10-1 and TRBJ1-1; TRBD1 might be the D (6 bases). V lost 4 bases, J lost 0 bases, and 15 bases lay in between. The CDR3 length is 16 residues. Germline V CDR1 and CDR2: WNHNN, SYGVQD (reference sequence). The CDR3 here is CASSGGLGQLNTEAFF. CDR3 DNA sequence: TGCGCCAGCAGTGGAGGATTAGGACAGCTGAACACTGAAGCTTTCTTT.

The chain recombines TRBV5-1 with TRBJ1-2; D ambiguous. From germline, CDR1 is SGHRS and CDR2 YFSETQ. The CDR3 covers 14 residues. V lost 0 bases and J lost 2, with 8 bases in between. This chain's CDR3 is CASSLAGGNYGYTF. In nucleotides, the CDR3 is TGCGCCAGCAGCTTGGCCGGAGGGAACTATGGCTACACCTTC.

This chain uses TRBV20-1 with TRBJ2-5; D call uncertain. This CDR3 comprises 10 residues. CDR1 is DFQATT and CDR2 is SNEGSKA in the germline V gene (reference sequence). V was shortened by 5 bases and J by 5 bases, with 6 bases between the two germline ends. CDR3 residues: CSAHEETQYF. The CDR3 DNA reads as TGCAGTGCTCATGAGGAGACCCAGTACTTC.

This sequence joins TRBV19 and TRBJ1-1; D remains ambiguous. The CDR3 has 11 amino acids. Germline V CDR1 and CDR2: LNHDA, SQIVND (reference sequence). V dropped 6 bases and J dropped 4 bases, with 6 bases sitting between them. The CDR3 reads CASSDFTEAFF. CDR3 in DNA: TGTGCCAGTAGCGACTTCACTGAAGCTTTCTTT.

In its sample, this clone was seen a few times. The chain recombines TRBV19 with TRBJ1-1, with 7 nucleotides matching TRBD1. The CDR3 runs to 11 residues. The trim removed 8 bases at V and 8 bases at J, leaving 5 bases unmatched. Germline assignment: CDR1 LNHDA and CDR2 SQIVND (reference sequence). The CDR3 region has the DNA TGTGCCAGTCTGCAGGACAGGGAAGCTTTCTTT. Translated: CASLQDREAFF.

CDR3 sequence reads: CASSGGGGNTEAFF. The CDR3 DNA sequence: TGTGCCAGTAGTGGGGGGGGAGGAAACACTGAAGCTTTCTTT. The chain carries TRBV19 and TRBJ1-1, with D possibly TRBD1 on 5 matching bases. There are 14 residues in the CDR3. V was shortened by 5 bases and J by 2 bases, with 12 bases between the two germline ends. The germline CDR1 and CDR2 sequences are LNHDA and SQIVND (reference sequence). Combining the CDR3 with reference TRBV19 and TRBJ1-1 gives the whole variable domain DGGITQSPKYLFRKEGQNVTLSCEQNLNHDAMYWYRQDPGQGLRLIYYSQIVNDFQKGDIAEGYSVSREKKESFPLTVTSAQKNPTAFYLCASSGGGGNTEAFFGQGTRLTVV.

The chain is built from TRBV7-9 and TRBJ1-2; 8 bases line up with TRBD1. The CDR3 has 18 residues. V shed 4 bases and J 4 bases; nucleotides not matched to a gene: 17. Per the germline V gene, CDR1 is SEHNR and CDR2 is FQNEAQ (reference sequence). CDR3 bases: TGTGCCAGCAGCTCTACAACACCTGGCAGGGGGCTTGGCTATGGCTACACCTTC. Its protein product is CASSSTTPGRGLGYGYTF. Full variable domain (missing parts from reference TRBV7-9 and TRBJ1-2): DTGVSQNPRHKITKRGQNVTFRCDPISEHNRLYWYRQTLGQGPEFLTYFQNEAQLEKSRLLSDRFSAERPKGSFSTLEIQRTEQGDSAMYLCASSSTTPGRGLGYGYTFGSGTRLTVV.

The chain joins TRBV4-2 to TRBJ2-1, with D unclear. V lost 0 bases and J 6 bases, leaving 15 bases between the germline ends. CDR1 LGHNA and CDR2 YNFKEQ come from the germline V gene. The CDR3 loop spans 16 amino acids. The CDR3 bases are TGTGCCAGCAGCCAAGAGATTGGAGTTATCCGCAATGAGCAGTTCTTC. The encoded protein is CASSQEIGVIRNEQFF.

J is TRBJ1-3 and V is TRBV19, with a possible D match to TRBD1 (6 bases). Germline V gives CDR1 LNHDA, CDR2 SQIVND (reference sequence). This CDR3 has 12 amino acids. The CDR3 nucleotides are TGTGGGACAGAAGCCTCTGGAAACACCATATATTTT. Translated, it gives CGTEASGNTIYF. The whole variable domain, remainder taken from reference TRBV19 and TRBJ1-3, is DGGITQSPKYLFRKEGQNVTLSCEQNLNHDAMYWYRQDPGQGLRLIYYSQIVNDFQKGDIAEGYSVSREKKESFPLTVTSAQKNPTAFYLCGTEASGNTIYFGEGSWLTVV.

The rearrangement uses TRBV13 and TRBJ2-2; 7 nucleotides agree with TRBD1. CDR1 and CDR2 from the germline V gene are PRHDT and FYEKMQ (reference sequence). The V segment lost 5 bases and the J segment 1 base; nucleotides outside the gene matches: 4. The CDR3 runs 15 residues. The CDR3 reads CASSHRDRNTGELFF. CDR3 coding DNA: TGTGCCAGCAGCCACCGGGACAGGAACACCGGGGAGCTGTTTTTT. Full variable domain (outside the CDR3, taken from reference TRBV13 and TRBJ2-2): AAGVIQSPRHLIKEKRETATLKCYPIPRHDTVYWYQQGPGQDPQFLISFYEKMQSDKGSIPDRFSAQQFSDYHSELNMSSLELGDSALYFCASSHRDRNTGELFFGEGSRLTVL.

The CDR3 region is CASSTRDRVSGANVLTF. The CDR3 DNA is TGTGCCAGTAGTACCCGGGACAGGGTGTCTGGGGCCAACGTCCTGACTTTC. This rearrangement joins TRBV19 to TRBJ2-6; 9 bases fit TRBD1. The CDR3 covers 17 residues. Germline V gene data show CDR1 as LNHDA and CDR2 as SQIVND (reference sequence). Trimming cost V 4 bases and J 1 base; bases outside gene matches: 5. Complete variable domain (other parts from reference TRBV19 and TRBJ2-6): DGGITQSPKYLFRKEGQNVTLSCEQNLNHDAMYWYRQDPGQGLRLIYYSQIVNDFQKGDIAEGYSVSREKKESFPLTVTSAQKNPTAFYLCASSTRDRVSGANVLTFGAGSRLTVL.

This clone was detected only a few times. The chain carries TRBV9 and TRBJ1-1; D is unclear. Trimming cost V 1 base and J 1 base, with 14 bases left between them. Germline-derived CDR1 and CDR2 are SGDLS and YYNGEE. CDR3 length equals 16 residues. The CDR3 nucleotides read TGTGCCAGCAGCGTATCGACCATGGCAGGGAACACTGAAGCTTTCTTT. This gives the protein CASSVSTMAGNTEAFF.

The genes are TRBV7-6 and TRBJ2-5; tentative D call: TRBD2 (5 bases). The CDR3 length is 16 residues. Trimming left V 1 base short and J 5 bases short, with 17 bases between. Germline loops: CDR1 SGHVS, CDR2 FNYEAQ. The CDR3 reads CASSLGSTTSPETQYF. In DNA, the CDR3 is TGTGCCAGCAGCTTAGGCTCGACCACTAGTCCGGAGACCCAGTACTTC.

This chain connects TRBV5-1 to TRBJ2-1; D is possibly TRBD2 (6 bases). From germline, CDR1 is SGHRS and CDR2 YFSETQ. The CDR3 totals 17 residues. V lost 4 bases to trimming and J lost 9 bases, with 26 bases between them. Here the CDR3 reads CASSRGGPWGGEVEQFF. In DNA, the CDR3 is TGCGCCAGCAGCCGCGGAGGCCCCTGGGGCGGGGAGGTTGAGCAGTTCTTC.